This entry is about one T cell receptor beta chain. The antigen is not known. The sample originates from a study of cytomegalovirus exposure and HLA in healthy donors. Study background: Early release data held some 80 million unique TCRs from HLA-typed donors. Overall study findings and caveats: With later analysis, a missense DCLRE1C variant became linked to TCR beta V- and J-gene trimming.

It was with 60 Vbeta and 13 Jbeta primers that the PCR ran. This table comes from immunoSEQ multiplex PCR, and its TCRdb copy is limited to in-frame clones, with some not included. The repertoire includes approximately 91,000 clones, around 73% of them detected once, and 1.2% sits in the top ten. The CDR3 extends over 16 amino acids. CDR1 and CDR2 (germline): MGHDK, SYGVNS. The V gene end was trimmed by 6 bases and the J gene end by 6 bases; junction bases not matched to a gene: 12. The chain uses TRBV25-1 and TRBJ1-2; 11 bases are shared with TRBD1. The receptor comes from a female donor in good health and CMV-seronegative. Sequencing was performed on PBMCs. The CDR3 nucleotides are TGTGCCAGCAGCCCTTCCTCGGGACAGGGGGTCAATGGCTACACCTTC. Its protein is CASSPSSGQGVNGYTF.